This is a list of T cell receptor beta chains from one sample in a study of blood T cell repertoires in COVID-19. The table came from immunoSEQ multiplex PCR; TCRdb's copy has only in-frame clones and leaves some out. The sample has 120,000 to 150,000 clones; 70% to 90% are singletons. Sample: PBMCs or T cells enriched from blood (not recorded which). These receptors came from a woman in her fifties or sixties with acute COVID-19. CDR3s include the opening cysteine and the closing phenylalanine or tryptophan. For some rows the clone size is stated as once, few or many, or as a class when expanded; others skip it.

v_call: TRBV9; clone_size: NA; cdr3_aa: CASSPEVAGANIQYF
v_call: TRBV19; clone_size: NA; cdr3_aa: CASSSGQGYSNQPQHF
v_call: TRBV19; clone_size: NA; cdr3_aa: CASSIRTGETFF
v_call: TRBV5-1; clone_size: NA; cdr3_aa: CASSFTGTGNSPLHF
v_call: TRBV12-5; clone_size: NA; cdr3_aa: CASAPDLSGELFF
v_call: TRBV7-9; clone_size: NA; cdr3_aa: CASGQGETQYF
v_call: TRBV10-3; clone_size: NA; cdr3_aa: CAISVQGADGYTF
v_call: TRBV5-1; clone_size: few; cdr3_aa: CASRRRDGFLGGEAFF
v_call: TRBV6-2/TRBV6-3; clone_size: NA; cdr3_aa: CASSPGIGDQETQYF
v_call: TRBV5-4; clone_size: NA; cdr3_aa: CASTRDRGYTDTQYF
v_call: TRBV2; clone_size: NA; cdr3_aa: CASSDPKLGGTNYEQYF
v_call: TRBV7-2; clone_size: NA; cdr3_aa: CASSLDGSADTQYF
v_call: TRBV18; clone_size: NA; cdr3_aa: CASSPSGGDYTEQYF
v_call: TRBV19; clone_size: NA; cdr3_aa: CASSIEQGATGELFF
v_call: TRBV12-3/TRBV12-4; clone_size: NA; cdr3_aa: CASSRGLNYGYTF
v_call: TRBV6-5; clone_size: NA; cdr3_aa: CASPRGLGPADTQYF
v_call: TRBV12-1; clone_size: NA; cdr3_aa: CASSPGGDTQYF
v_call: TRBV21-1; clone_size: NA; cdr3_aa: CASSHLTRSSGNTIYF
v_call: TRBV24-1; clone_size: NA; cdr3_aa: CATSDSSDRADTQYF
v_call: TRBV2; clone_size: once; cdr3_aa: CASTGTVYNEQFF
v_call: TRBV5-1; clone_size: NA; cdr3_aa: CASRGGPSGTDTQYF
v_call: TRBV2; clone_size: NA; cdr3_aa: CASSGPTGNIQYF
v_call: TRBV9; clone_size: NA; cdr3_aa: CASSALGGSTDTQYF
v_call: TRBV5-1; clone_size: NA; cdr3_aa: CASSRQGTGDTQYF
v_call: TRBV24-1; clone_size: NA; cdr3_aa: CATSDTTGTGRFEQYF
v_call: TRBV12-3/TRBV12-4; clone_size: NA; cdr3_aa: CASSSVSQQFF
v_call: TRBV7-9; clone_size: few; cdr3_aa: CASRDSVNTGELFF